This T cell receptor (beta chain) was captured in a study of shared clonotypes between healthy human individuals. Turning to the study itself: The cohort comprised a couple of women and a few men. Their ages spanned 18 to 49 years. Study-level findings and limits: Sharing across a handful of donors was seen in around 5.1% of naive CD4 clonotypes.

Only in-frame clones appear in the TCRdb table, and some are missing; sequencing was by immunoSEQ multiplex PCR. The sample yields about 960,000 clones, over 75% seen once. A remark on this clone: Its target is not known.

Sequencing input: memory CD4+ T cells sorted from blood. Documented subset: CD45RA-negative fraction. The sequence came from a young man in good health.

The CDR3 nucleotides are TGTGCCAGCAGCTTATCTGCCGGACGAAGCAATCAGCCCCAGCATTTT. Protein sequence: CASSLSAGRSNQPQHF. The rearrangement uses TRBV7-2 and TRBJ1-5; D remains ambiguous. V dropped 2 bases and J dropped 1 base, with 12 bases sitting between them. The germline gives CDR1 SGHTA, CDR2 FQGNSA. The CDR3 has 16 residues. Combining the CDR3 with reference TRBV7-2 and TRBJ1-5 gives the whole variable domain GAGVSQSPSNKVTEKGKDVELRCDPISGHTALYWYRQSLGQGLEFLIYFQGNSAPDKSGLPSDRFSAERTGGSVSTLTIQRTQQEDSAVYLCASSLSAGRSNQPQHFGDGTRLSIL.